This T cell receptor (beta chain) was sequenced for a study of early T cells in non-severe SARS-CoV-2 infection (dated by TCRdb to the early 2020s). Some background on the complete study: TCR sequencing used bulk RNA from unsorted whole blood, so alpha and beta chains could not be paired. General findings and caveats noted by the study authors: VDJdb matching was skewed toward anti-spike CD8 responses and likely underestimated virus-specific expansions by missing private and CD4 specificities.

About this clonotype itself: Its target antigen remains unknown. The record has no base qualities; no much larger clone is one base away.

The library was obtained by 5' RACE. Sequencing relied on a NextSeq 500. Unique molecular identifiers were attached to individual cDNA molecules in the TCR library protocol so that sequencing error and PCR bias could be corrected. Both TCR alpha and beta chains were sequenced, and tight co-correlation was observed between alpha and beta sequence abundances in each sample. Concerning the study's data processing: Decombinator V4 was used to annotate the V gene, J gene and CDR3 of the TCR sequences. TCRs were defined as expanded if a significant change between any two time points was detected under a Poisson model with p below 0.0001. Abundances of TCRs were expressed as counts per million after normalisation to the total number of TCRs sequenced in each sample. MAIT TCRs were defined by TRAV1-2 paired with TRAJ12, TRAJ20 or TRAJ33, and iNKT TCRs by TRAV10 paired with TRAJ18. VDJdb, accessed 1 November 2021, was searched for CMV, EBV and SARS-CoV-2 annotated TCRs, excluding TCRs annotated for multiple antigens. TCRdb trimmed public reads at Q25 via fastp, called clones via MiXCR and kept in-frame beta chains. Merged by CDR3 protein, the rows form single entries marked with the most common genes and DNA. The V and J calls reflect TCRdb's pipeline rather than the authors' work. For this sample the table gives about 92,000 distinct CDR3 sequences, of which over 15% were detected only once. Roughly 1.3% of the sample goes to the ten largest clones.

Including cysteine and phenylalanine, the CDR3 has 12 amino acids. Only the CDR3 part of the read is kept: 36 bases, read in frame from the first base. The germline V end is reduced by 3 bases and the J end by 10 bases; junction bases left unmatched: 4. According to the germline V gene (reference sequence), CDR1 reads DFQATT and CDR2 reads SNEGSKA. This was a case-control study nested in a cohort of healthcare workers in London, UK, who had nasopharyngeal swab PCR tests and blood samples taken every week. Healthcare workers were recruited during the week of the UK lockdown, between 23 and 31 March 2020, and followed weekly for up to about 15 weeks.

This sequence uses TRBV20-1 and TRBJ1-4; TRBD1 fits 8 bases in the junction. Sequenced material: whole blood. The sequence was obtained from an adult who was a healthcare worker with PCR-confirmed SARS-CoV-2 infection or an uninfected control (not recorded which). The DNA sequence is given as TGCAGTGCTAGGACAGGGGATGTAAAACTGTTTTTT. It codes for CSARTGDVKLFF.